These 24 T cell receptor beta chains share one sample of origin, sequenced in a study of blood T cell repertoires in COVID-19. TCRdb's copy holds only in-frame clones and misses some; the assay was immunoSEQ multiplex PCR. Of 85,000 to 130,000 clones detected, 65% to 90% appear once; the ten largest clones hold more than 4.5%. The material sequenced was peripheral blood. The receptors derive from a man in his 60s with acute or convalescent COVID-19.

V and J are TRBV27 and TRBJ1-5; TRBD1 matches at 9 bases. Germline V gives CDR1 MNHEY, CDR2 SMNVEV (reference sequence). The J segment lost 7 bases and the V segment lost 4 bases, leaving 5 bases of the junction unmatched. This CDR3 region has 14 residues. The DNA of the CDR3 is TGTGCCAGCAGTTCCGACAGGGGGTACCAGCCCCAGCATTTT. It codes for CASSSDRGYQPQHF.

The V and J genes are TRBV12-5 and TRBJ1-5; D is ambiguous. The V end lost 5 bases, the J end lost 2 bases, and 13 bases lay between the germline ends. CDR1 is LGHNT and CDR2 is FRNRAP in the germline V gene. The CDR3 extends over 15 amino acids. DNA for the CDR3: TGTGCTAGTGGTCCGGTCTGGGAGGGCAATCAGCCCCAGCATTTT. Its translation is CASGPVWEGNQPQHF.

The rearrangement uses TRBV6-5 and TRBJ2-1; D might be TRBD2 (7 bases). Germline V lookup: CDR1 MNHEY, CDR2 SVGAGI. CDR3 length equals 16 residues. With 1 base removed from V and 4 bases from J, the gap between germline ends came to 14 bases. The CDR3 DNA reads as TGTGCCAGCAGTTACTTGGGGGGGCCCGGATACAATGAGCAGTTCTTC. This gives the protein CASSYLGGPGYNEQFF.

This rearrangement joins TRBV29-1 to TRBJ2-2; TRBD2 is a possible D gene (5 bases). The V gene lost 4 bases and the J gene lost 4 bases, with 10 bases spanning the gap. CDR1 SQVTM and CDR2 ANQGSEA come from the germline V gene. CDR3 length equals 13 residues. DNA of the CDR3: TGCAGCGTTGCGGGGAGAACCACCGGGGAGCTGTTTTTT. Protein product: CSVAGRTTGELFF.

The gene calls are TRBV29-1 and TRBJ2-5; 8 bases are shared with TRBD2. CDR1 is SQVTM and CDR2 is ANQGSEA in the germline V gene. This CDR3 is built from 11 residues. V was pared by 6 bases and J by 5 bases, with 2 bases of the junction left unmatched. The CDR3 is CSVGGEETQYF. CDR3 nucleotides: TGCAGCGTCGGGGGGGAGGAGACCCAGTACTTC.

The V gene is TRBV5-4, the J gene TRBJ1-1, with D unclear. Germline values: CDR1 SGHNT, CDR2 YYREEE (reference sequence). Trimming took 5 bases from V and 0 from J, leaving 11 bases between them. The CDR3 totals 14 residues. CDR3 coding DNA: TGTGCCAGCAGACCCCAAGAGATGAACACTGAAGCTTTCTTT. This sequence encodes CASRPQEMNTEAFF.

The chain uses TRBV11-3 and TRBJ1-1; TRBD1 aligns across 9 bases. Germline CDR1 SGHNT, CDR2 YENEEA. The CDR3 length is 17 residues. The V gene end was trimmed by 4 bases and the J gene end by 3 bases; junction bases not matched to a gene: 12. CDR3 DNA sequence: TGTGCCAGCAGCTCCAGGACAGGGGCCTGGGGATACACTGAAGCTTTCTTT. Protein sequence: CASSSRTGAWGYTEAFF.

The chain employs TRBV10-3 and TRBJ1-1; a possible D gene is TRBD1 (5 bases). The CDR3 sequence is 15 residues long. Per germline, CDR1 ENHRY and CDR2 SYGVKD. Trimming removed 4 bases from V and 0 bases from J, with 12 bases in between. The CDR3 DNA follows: TGTGCCATCAGTGCCGGGGAGGGGATGAACACTGAAGCTTTCTTT. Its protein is CAISAGEGMNTEAFF.

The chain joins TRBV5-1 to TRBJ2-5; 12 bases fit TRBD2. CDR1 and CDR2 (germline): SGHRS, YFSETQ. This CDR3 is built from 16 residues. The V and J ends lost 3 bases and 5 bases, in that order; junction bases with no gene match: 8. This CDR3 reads CASSSRLAGDLETQYF. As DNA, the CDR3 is TGCGCCAGCAGCTCGAGACTAGCGGGAGATTTGGAGACCCAGTACTTC.

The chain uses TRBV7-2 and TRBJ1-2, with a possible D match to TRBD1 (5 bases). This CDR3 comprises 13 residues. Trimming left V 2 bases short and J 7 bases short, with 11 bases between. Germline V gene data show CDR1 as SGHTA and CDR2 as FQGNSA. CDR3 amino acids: CASSLQGWRGYTF. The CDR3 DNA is TGTGCCAGCAGCTTACAGGGATGGCGTGGCTACACCTTC.

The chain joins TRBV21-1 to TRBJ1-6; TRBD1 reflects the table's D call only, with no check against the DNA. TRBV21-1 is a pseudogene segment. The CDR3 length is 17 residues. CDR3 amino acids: CASSMGQGSSYNSPLHF. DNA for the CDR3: TGTGCCAGCAGCATGGGACAGGGGAGCTCCTATAATTCACCCCTCCACTTT.

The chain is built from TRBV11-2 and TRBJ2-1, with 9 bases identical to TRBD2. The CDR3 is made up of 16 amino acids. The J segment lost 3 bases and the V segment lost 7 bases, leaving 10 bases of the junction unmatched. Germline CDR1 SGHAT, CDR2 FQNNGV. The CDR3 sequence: CASTSRGSGSYNEQFF. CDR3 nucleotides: TGTGCCAGCACCTCGAGAGGTAGCGGGAGCTACAATGAGCAGTTCTTC. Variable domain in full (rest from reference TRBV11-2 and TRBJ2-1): EAGVAQSPRYKIIEKRQSVAFWCNPISGHATLYWYQQILGQGPKLLIQFQNNGVVDDSQLPKDRFSAERLKGVDSTLKIQPAKLEDSAVYLCASTSRGSGSYNEQFFGPGTRLTVL.

CDR3 sequence: CAWRESNVYGYTF. In DNA form, the CDR3 reads TGTGCCTGGAGGGAGAGCAATGTCTATGGCTACACCTTC. The chain employs TRBV30 and TRBJ1-2; D unresolved. Germline assignment: CDR1 GTSNPN and CDR2 SVGIG (reference sequence). V was shortened by 3 bases and J by 4 bases, with 12 bases between the two germline ends. The CDR3 is made up of 13 amino acids. The full variable domain, in which reference TRBV30 and TRBJ1-2 provide the parts outside the CDR3, is SQTIHQWPATLVQPVGSPLSLECTVEGTSNPNLYWYRQAAGRGLQLLFYSVGIGQISSEVPQNLSASRPQDRQFILSSKKLLLSDSGFYLCAWRESNVYGYTFGSGTRLTVV.

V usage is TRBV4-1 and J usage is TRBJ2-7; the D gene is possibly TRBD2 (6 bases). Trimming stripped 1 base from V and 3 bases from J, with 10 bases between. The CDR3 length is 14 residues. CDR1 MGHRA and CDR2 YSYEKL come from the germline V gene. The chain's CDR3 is CASSQGSGVYEQYF. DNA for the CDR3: TGCGCCAGCAGCCAAGGCTCGGGGGTCTACGAGCAGTACTTC.

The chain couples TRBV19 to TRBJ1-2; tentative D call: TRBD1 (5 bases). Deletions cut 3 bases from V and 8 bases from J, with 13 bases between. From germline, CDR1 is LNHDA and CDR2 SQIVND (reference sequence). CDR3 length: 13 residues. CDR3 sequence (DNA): TGTGCCAGTAGTATCTCGACAGAGACAGGCTACACCTTC. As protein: CASSISTETGYTF.

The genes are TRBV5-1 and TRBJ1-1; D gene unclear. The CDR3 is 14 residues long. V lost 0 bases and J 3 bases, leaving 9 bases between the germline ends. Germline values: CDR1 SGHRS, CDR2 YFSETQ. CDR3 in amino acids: CASSLDTTDTEAFF. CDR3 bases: TGCGCCAGCAGCTTGGACACCACCGACACTGAAGCTTTCTTT.

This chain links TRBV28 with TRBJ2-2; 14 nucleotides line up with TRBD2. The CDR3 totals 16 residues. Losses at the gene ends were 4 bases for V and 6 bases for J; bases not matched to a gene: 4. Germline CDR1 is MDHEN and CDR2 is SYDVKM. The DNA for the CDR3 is TGTGCCAGCAGTTGGGCGACTAGCGGGAGGGCCGGGGAGCTGTTTTTT. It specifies CASSWATSGRAGELFF.

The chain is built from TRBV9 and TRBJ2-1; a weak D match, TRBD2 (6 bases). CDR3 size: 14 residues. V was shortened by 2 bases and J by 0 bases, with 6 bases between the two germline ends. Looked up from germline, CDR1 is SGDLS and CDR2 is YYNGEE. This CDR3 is CASSVGGSYNEQFF. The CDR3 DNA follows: TGTGCCAGCAGCGTGGGGGGCTCCTACAATGAGCAGTTCTTC.

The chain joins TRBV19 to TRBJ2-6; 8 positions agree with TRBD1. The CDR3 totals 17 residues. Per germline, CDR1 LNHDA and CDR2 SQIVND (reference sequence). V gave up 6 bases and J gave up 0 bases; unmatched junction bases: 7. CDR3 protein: CASRDQDRASGANVLTF. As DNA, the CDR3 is TGTGCCAGTAGGGACCAGGACAGGGCCTCTGGGGCCAACGTCCTGACTTTC.

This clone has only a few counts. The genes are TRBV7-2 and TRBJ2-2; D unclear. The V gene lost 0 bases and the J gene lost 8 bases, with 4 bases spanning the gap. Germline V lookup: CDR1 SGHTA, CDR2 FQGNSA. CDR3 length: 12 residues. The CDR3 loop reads CASSLAQGELFF. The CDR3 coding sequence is TGTGCCAGCAGCTTAGCACAAGGGGAGCTGTTTTTT.

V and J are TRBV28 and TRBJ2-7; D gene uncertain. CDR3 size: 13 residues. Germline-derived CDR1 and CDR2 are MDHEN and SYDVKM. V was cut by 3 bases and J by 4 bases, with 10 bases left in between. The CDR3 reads CASSFGQSYEQYF. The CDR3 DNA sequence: TGTGCCAGCAGTTTTGGGCAGTCTTACGAGCAGTACTTC.

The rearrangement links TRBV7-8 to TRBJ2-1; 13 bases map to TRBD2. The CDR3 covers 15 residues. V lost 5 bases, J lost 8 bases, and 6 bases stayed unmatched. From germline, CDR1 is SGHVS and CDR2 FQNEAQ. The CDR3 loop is CASSRTSGSIYEQFF. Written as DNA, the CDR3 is TGTGCCAGCAGCCGGACTAGCGGGAGTATATATGAGCAGTTCTTC.

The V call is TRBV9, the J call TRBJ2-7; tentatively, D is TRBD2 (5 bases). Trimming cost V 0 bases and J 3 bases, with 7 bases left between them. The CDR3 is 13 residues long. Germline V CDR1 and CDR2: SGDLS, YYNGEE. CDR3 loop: CASSVAAGYEQYF. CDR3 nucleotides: TGTGCCAGCAGCGTAGCCGCGGGCTACGAGCAGTACTTC.

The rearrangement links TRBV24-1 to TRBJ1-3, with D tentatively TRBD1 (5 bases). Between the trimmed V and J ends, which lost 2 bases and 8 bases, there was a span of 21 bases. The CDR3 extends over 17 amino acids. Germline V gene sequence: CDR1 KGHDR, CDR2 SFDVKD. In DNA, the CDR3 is TGTGCCACCAGTGATTCCCGGGGGTGGTCAATTAGAGACACCATATATTTT. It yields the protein CATSDSRGWSIRDTIYF.